This T cell receptor beta chain stems from a study of cytomegalovirus exposure and HLA in healthy donors. With respect to this clone: Its specificity is not known.

Germline trimming cut 2 bases from V and 6 bases from J; bases unmatched to any gene: 9. Germline values: CDR1 MNHEY, CDR2 SVGAGI. The CDR3 totals 16 residues. The donors, nominally healthy at sampling, likely had unrecorded immune exposures. The PCR ran on 60 Vbeta and 13 Jbeta primers. The table came from immunoSEQ multiplex PCR; TCRdb's copy has only in-frame clones and leaves some out. The sample carries fewer than 100,000 clones, approximately 76% recorded once. Study-level findings and limits: Later analysis showed TCR association rates varying by HLA locus, highest for DRB1 and lowest for HLA-C. Some TCR beta chains (approximately 180 of them) were listed as cytomegalovirus-associated. In a later analysis, compared with equally common non-associated chains, HLA-associated beta chains were more expanded.

The rearrangement links TRBV6-5 to TRBJ2-7; TRBD2 agrees at 11 bases. This TCR was sampled from a man aged 35 to 55 in good health and CMV-seropositive. The sample was PBMCs. CDR3 protein: CASSYGIAGGPGEQYF. CDR3 bases: TGTGCCAGCAGTTACGGGATAGCGGGAGGGCCGGGCGAGCAGTACTTC.